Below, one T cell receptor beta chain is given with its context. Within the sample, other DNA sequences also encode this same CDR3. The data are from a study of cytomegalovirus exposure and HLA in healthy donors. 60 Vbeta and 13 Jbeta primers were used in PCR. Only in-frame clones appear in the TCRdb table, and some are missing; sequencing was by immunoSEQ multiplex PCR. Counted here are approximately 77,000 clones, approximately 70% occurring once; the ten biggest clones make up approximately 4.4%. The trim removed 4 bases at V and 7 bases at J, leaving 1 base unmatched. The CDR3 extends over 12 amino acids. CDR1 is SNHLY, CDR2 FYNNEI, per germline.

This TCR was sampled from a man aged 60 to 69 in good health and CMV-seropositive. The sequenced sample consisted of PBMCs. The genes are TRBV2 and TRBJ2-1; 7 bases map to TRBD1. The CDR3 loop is CASSGQGNEQFF. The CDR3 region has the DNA TGTGCCAGCAGTGGACAGGGAAATGAGCAGTTCTTC.